This TCR beta chain originates from a study of post-analysis software for immune sequencing data. Findings and limits, study-wide: Compared with controls, patients had more of 4 to 6 TRBV segments, including TRBV5-6, TRBV5-1 and TRBV20-1.

V shed 7 bases, J shed 8 bases, and the junction held 10 bases outside the gene matches. The CDR3 runs 13 residues. Per germline, CDR1 MNHEY and CDR2 SMNVEV (reference sequence). Details on this clonotype: Its target is unknown.

cDNA libraries for TCR beta contained unique molecular identifiers. It was from roughly 1 to 10 million T cells that approximately 500,000 cDNA molecules came. MiXCR, run by TCRdb on the PCR reads, gives a single entry per CDR3 protein. In the table there are fewer than 900,000 distinct CDR3 sequences, roughly 50% of which are singletons. The origin of this receptor is a girl between 5 and 17 years old with multiple sclerosis. Sequencing input: blood. The chain uses TRBV27 and TRBJ1-2; 7 bases line up with TRBD1. The CDR3 spells CASKERGPGGYTF. The CDR3 DNA follows: TGTGCCAGCAAAGAGAGGGGGCCGGGCGGCTACACCTTC.